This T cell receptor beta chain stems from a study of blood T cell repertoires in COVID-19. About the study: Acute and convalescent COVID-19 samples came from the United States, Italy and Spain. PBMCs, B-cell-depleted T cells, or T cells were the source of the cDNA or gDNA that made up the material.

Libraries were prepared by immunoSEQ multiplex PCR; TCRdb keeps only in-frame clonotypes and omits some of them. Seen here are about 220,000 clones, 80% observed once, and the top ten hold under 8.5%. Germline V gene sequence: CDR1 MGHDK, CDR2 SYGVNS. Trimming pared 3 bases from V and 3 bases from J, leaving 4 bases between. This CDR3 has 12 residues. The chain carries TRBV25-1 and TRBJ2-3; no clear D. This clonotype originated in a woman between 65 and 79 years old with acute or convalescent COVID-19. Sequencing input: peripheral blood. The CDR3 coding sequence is TGTGCCAGCAGTGACTTTACAGATACGCAGTATTTT. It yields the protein CASSDFTDTQYF.